The 4 T cell receptor beta chains given below trace back to one sample, sequenced in a study of identical twins. One entry per CDR3 protein, called by TCRdb with MiXCR from the 5' RACE reads. Among roughly 240,000 distinct CDR3 sequences listed, approximately 8% were seen once. The same data also went into a second study, on yellow fever vaccine responses in identical twins.

Sequences were obtained from CD8+ T cells sorted from blood. The source is a woman aged 18-29 years in good health.

V and J are TRBV5-1 and TRBJ2-7; 7 positions agree with TRBD2. Germline CDR1 SGHRS, CDR2 YFSETQ. With V trimmed by 4 bases and J by 7 bases, 8 bases remained unmatched. The CDR3 covers 13 residues. CDR3 DNA sequence: TGCGCCAGCAGCGCCGACCCCGGGAGGGAGCAGTACGTC. It specifies CASSADPGREQYV.

V and J are TRBV12-3 or TRBV12-4 and TRBJ2-3; D gene uncertain. CDR3 length equals 13 residues. Trimming removed 4 bases at V and 4 bases at J, with 9 bases between. The chain's CDR3 is CASSSNTADTQYF. The CDR3 DNA follows: TGTGCCAGCAGTTCGAACACTGCAGATACGCAGTATTTT.

This clonotype was detected only a few times. V gene TRBV7-2 combines with J gene TRBJ2-3; 8 bases align to TRBD2. Germline trimming cut 1 base from V and 2 bases from J; bases unmatched to any gene: 2. This CDR3 is 15 amino acids long. In germline, CDR1 is SGHTA, CDR2 FQGNSA. CDR3 region: CASSLELAVTDTQYF. CDR3 DNA: TGTGCCAGCAGCTTAGAACTAGCGGTCACAGATACGCAGTATTTT.

This clonotype was found a few times. The V and J genes are TRBV7-9 and TRBJ1-4; D is ambiguous. The CDR3 length is 17 residues. In germline, CDR1 is SEHNR, CDR2 FQNEAQ (reference sequence). Trimming removed 4 bases at V and 5 bases at J, with 20 bases between. The CDR3 DNA is TGTGCCAGCAGCTGGAGGTTTGAGGAGACCGCCAATGAAAAACTGTTTTTT. This codes for CASSWRFEETANEKLFF.